This T cell receptor beta chain emerged from a study of cytomegalovirus exposure and HLA in healthy donors. Turning to the study itself: The 120 validation repertoires, a later analysis reported, used the same platform as the 600 to 850 repertoires from the first cohort.

V was shortened by 0 bases and J by 0 bases, with 5 bases between the two germline ends. This CDR3 comprises 13 residues. Germline loops: CDR1 GTSNPN, CDR2 SVGIG (reference sequence). A word on this clone: Its target is unknown.

Study-level points and caveats: The classifier reportedly diagnosed cytomegalovirus status with high specificity and sensitivity. Most observed TCR sequences were rare, whereas some public TCRs were detected in many donors. First-cohort TCR clusters were later found to tend to co-occur in the roughly 130 validation repertoires.

Method: immunoSEQ multiplex PCR; TCRdb's copy keeps in-frame clones and lacks some. The profile shows approximately 210,000 clones, about 82% of them singletons. The source is a woman between 18 and 30 years old in good health and CMV-seronegative. The rearrangement joins TRBV30 to TRBJ1-1; D unclear. Sequencing was performed on PBMCs. The CDR3 protein is CAWSVQMNTEAFF. The CDR3 nucleotides read TGTGCCTGGAGTGTACAGATGAACACTGAAGCTTTCTTT.